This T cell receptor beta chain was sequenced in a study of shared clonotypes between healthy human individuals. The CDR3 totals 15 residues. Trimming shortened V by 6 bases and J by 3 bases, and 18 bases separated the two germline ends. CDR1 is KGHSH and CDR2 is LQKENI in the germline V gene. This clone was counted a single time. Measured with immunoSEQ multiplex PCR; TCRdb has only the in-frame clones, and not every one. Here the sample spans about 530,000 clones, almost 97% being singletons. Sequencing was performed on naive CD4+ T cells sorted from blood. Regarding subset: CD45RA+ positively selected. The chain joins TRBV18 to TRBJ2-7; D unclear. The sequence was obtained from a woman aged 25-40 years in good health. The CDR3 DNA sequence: TGTGCCAGCTCCTATTCGGAGAACTCCCGCTACGAGCAGTACTTC. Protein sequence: CASSYSENSRYEQYF.